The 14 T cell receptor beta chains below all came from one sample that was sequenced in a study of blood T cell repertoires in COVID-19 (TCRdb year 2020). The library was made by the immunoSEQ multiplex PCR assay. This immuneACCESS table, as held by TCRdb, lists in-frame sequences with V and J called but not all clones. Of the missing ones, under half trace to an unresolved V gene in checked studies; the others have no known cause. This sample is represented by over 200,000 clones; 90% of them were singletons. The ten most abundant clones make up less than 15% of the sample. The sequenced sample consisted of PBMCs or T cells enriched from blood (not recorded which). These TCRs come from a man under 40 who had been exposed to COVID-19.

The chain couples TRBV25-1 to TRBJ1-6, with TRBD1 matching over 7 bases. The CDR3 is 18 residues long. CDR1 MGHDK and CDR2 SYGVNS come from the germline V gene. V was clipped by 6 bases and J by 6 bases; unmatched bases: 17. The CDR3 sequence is CASRVQGHLVRGNSPLHF. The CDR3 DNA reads TGTGCCAGCAGGGTACAGGGGCACCTGGTGAGGGGTAATTCACCCCTCCACTTT.

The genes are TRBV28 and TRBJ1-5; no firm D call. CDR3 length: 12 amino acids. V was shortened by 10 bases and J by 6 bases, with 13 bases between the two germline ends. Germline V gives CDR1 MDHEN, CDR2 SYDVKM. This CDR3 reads CATTQSSQPQHF. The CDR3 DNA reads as TGTGCCACCACCCAAAGCTCTCAGCCCCAGCATTTT.

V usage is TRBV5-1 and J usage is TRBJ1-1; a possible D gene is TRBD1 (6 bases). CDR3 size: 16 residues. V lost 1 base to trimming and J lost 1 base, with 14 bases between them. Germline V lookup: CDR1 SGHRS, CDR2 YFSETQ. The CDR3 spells CASSLHRERGNTEAFF. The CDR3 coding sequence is TGCGCCAGCAGCTTGCACAGGGAGAGGGGGAACACTGAAGCTTTCTTT.

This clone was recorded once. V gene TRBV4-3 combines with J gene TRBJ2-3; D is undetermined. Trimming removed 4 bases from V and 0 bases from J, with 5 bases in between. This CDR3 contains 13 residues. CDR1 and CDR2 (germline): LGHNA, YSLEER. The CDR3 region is CASSLVSTDTQYF. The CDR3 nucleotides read TGCGCCAGCAGCCTAGTAAGCACAGATACGCAGTATTTT.

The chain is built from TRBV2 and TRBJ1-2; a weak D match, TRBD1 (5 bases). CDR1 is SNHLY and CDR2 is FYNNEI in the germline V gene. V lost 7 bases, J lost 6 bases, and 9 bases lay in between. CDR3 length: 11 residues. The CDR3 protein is CASTRADGYTF. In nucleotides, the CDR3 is TGTGCCAGCACCAGGGCGGATGGCTACACCTTC.

DNA for the CDR3: TGTGCCAGCAGCTTCCTGAGAACCAAGACAGGGTTGGACGGGGAGCTGTTTTTT. This encodes CASSFLRTKTGLDGELFF. The rearrangement joins TRBV7-6 to TRBJ2-2, with 7 nucleotides matching TRBD1. CDR1 SGHVS and CDR2 FNYEAQ come from the germline V gene. V was clipped by 3 bases and J by 7 bases; unmatched bases: 17. This CDR3 spans 18 amino acids.

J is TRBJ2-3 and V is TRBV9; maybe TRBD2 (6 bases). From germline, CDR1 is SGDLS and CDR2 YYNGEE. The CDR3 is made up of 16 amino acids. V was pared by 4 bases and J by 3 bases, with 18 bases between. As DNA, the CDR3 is TGTGCCAGCAGCCCACCCGCTCTGGCGGGGACAGATACGCAGTATTTT. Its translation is CASSPPALAGTDTQYF.

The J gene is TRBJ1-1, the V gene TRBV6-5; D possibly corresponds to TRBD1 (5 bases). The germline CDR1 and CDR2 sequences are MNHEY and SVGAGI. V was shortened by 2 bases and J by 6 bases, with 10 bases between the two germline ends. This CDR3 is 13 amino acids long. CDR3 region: CASSYRTLSEAFF. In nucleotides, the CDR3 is TGTGCCAGCAGTTACAGGACATTGTCTGAAGCTTTCTTT.

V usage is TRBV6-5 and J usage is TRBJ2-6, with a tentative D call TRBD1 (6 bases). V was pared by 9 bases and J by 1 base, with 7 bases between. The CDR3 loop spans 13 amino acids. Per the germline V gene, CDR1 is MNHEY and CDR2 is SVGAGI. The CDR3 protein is CASQGSGANVLTF. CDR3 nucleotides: TGTGCCAGTCAGGGGTCTGGGGCCAACGTCCTGACTTTC.

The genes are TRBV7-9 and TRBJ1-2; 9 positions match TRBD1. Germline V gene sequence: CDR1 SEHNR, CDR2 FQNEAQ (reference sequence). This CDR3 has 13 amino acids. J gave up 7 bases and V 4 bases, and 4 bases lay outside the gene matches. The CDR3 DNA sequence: TGTGCCAGCAGCTACCGGGACAGGGTTGGCTACACCTTC. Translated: CASSYRDRVGYTF.

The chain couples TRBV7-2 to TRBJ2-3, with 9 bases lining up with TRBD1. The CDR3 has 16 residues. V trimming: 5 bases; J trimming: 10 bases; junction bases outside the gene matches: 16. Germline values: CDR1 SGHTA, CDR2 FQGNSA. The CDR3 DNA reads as TGTGCCAGCAGCCGCACAGGGGGCGCGGGGGCTTATTCGCAGTATTTT. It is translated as CASSRTGGAGAYSQYF.

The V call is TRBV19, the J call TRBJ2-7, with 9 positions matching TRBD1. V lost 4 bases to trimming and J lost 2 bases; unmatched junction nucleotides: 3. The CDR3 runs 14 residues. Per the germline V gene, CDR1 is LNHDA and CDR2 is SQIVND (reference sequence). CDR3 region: CASSTGQGPYEQYF. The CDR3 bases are TGTGCCAGTAGTACGGGACAGGGACCCTACGAGCAGTACTTC.

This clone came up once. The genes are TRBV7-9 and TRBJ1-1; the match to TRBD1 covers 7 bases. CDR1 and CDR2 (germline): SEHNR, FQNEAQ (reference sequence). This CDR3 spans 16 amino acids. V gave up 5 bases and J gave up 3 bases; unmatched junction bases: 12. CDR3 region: CASSRQGMVADTEAFF. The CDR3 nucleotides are TGTGCCAGCAGCCGACAGGGTATGGTGGCGGACACTGAAGCTTTCTTT.

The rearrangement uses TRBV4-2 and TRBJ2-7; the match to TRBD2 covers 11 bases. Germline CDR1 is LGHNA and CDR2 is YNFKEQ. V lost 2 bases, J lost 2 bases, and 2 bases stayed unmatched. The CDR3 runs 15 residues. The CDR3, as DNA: TGTGCCAGCAGCCAAAGACTAGCGGGGCCCTACGAGCAGTACTTC. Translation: CASSQRLAGPYEQYF.